This T cell receptor (beta chain) was retrieved from a study of cytomegalovirus exposure and HLA in healthy donors. Germline lookup yields CDR1 SGHDT and CDR2 YYEEEE. This CDR3 region has 15 residues. Trimming cost V 1 base and J 13 bases, with 20 bases left between them. This table comes from immunoSEQ multiplex PCR, and its TCRdb copy is limited to in-frame clones, with some not included. Among some 150,000 clones listed, approximately 90% were seen once. This clonotype was obtained from a woman aged 25 to 45 in good health and CMV-seropositive. Material for sequencing was PBMCs. The chain combines TRBV5-6 with TRBJ2-2, with D possibly matching TRBD1 (5 bases). CDR3 in DNA: TGTGCCAGCAGCTTGTATCAGGGTGGGCCTAGTCCGCTGTTTTTT. Amino acid sequence: CASSLYQGGPSPLFF.